This T cell receptor beta chain was documented in a study of blood T cell repertoires in COVID-19. Study-wide context: T cells, B-cell-depleted T cells, or PBMCs provided the cDNA or gDNA that served as material.

Sequencing was performed with immunoSEQ multiplex PCR; in TCRdb, only in-frame clones are kept and a portion is missing. The sample carries fewer than 250,000 clones, approximately 80% recorded once. CDR1 and CDR2 (germline): SEHNR, FQNEAQ (reference sequence). The CDR3 contains 15 residues. V lost 1 base, J lost 2 bases, and 2 bases stayed unmatched. Material: peripheral blood. V usage is TRBV7-9 and J usage is TRBJ2-7; 10 bases line up with TRBD2. The origin of this receptor is a woman aged 60-75 years with active or convalescent COVID-19. In nucleotides, the CDR3 is TGTGCCAGCAGCTTAGGGCTAGCGGGAGCCTACGAGCAGTACTTC. This sequence encodes CASSLGLAGAYEQYF.